The 14 T cell receptor beta chains reported below all come from one sample, sequenced in a study of T cells in Graves' hyperthyroidism and ophthalmopathy. Authors of the study amplified TCR beta CDR3 regions from RNA transcripts. HTBI primers were used for first-round RT-PCR of the TCR CDR3. Each CDR3 protein is one row after TCRdb ran MiXCR on the multiplex PCR reads. Here the sample spans roughly 420,000 distinct CDR3 sequences, roughly 15% being singletons. Sequenced material: blood. These receptors originate from a woman between 18 and 29 years old with Graves' hyperthyroidism.

The table lists this clonotype with many counts. This chain links TRBV28 with TRBJ2-4; D is perhaps TRBD1 (5 bases). V was shortened by 2 bases and J by 1 base, with 15 bases between the two germline ends. The CDR3 is 17 amino acids. The germline V gene encodes CDR1 MDHEN and CDR2 SYDVKM. CDR3: CASSLAGRAWAKNIQYF. In DNA, the CDR3 is TGTGCCAGCAGTTTAGCCGGCAGGGCCTGGGCCAAAAACATTCAGTACTTC.

This clonotype occurred a few times. This chain connects TRBV6-6 to TRBJ1-1; 10 positions match TRBD1. J was trimmed by 4 bases and V by 0 bases; bases with no gene match: 2. The CDR3 has 15 amino acids. CDR1 MNHNY and CDR2 SVGAGI come from the germline V gene (reference sequence). This CDR3 reads CASSYSGQGSTEAFF. As DNA, the CDR3 is TGTGCCAGCAGTTACTCGGGACAGGGGAGCACTGAAGCTTTCTTT.

As DNA, the CDR3 is TGTGCCAGCAGCCGACTAGCGGGAATTAGGAATGAGCAGTTCTTC. It yields the protein CASSRLAGIRNEQFF. J is TRBJ2-1 and V is TRBV9, with 11 bases identical to TRBD2. The CDR3 sequence is 15 residues long. V trimming: 4 bases; J trimming: 7 bases; junction bases outside the gene matches: 7. Germline CDR1 reads SGDLS; CDR2 reads YYNGEE.

In its sample, this clonotype was seen a few times. This chain uses TRBV24-1 with TRBJ2-6, with D perhaps TRBD1 or TRBD2 (7 bases each). Looked up from germline, CDR1 is KGHDR and CDR2 is SFDVKD. This CDR3 comprises 17 residues. Trimming stripped 3 bases from V and 2 bases from J, with 13 bases between. CDR3 DNA sequence: TGTGCCACCAGTGATCGACAGGGAGGGCCTGGGGCCAACGTCCTGACTTTC. Translating it yields CATSDRQGGPGANVLTF.

This clonotype was observed a handful of times. One end of the junction varies from germline; a read error may be responsible. The chain links TRBV27 to TRBJ2-2; D possibly corresponds to TRBD1 (6 bases). Looked up from germline, CDR1 is MNHEY and CDR2 is SMNVEV (reference sequence). CDR3 length: 13 residues. The CDR3 coding sequence is TGTGCCAGCACCAGGGGTGGCACCGGGGAGCTGCTTTTT. Amino acid sequence: CASTRGGTGELLF.

The CDR3 DNA reads TGTGCCAGCAGTTTACCCCGCGGACTAGCGGGACTCTCCTACAATGAGCAGTTCTTC. This encodes CASSLPRGLAGLSYNEQFF. This chain joins TRBV28 and TRBJ2-1; TRBD2 matches at 12 bases. The CDR3 has 19 residues. Germline values: CDR1 MDHEN, CDR2 SYDVKM. With V trimmed by 2 bases and J by 0 bases, 8 bases remained unmatched.

This clonotype has ten or more counts. The chain couples TRBV18 to TRBJ2-1; TRBD2 aligns across 9 bases. Germline trimming cut 3 bases from V and 7 bases from J; bases unmatched to any gene: 7. The germline V gene has CDR1 KGHSH and CDR2 LQKENI. The CDR3 has 15 amino acids. In DNA, the CDR3 is TGTGCCAGCTCACCTATAGCGGGAGACGGGAATGAGCAGTTCTTC. Amino acids: CASSPIAGDGNEQFF.

V gene TRBV20-1 combines with J gene TRBJ1-6; 7 bases agree with TRBD1. From germline, CDR1 is DFQATT and CDR2 SNEGSKA (reference sequence). The CDR3 covers 14 residues. V lost 5 bases, J lost 8 bases, and 9 bases stayed unmatched. CDR3 amino acids: CSAPGTEDYSPLHF. Here the CDR3 DNA reads TGCAGTGCTCCGGGGACAGAGGATTATTCACCCCTCCACTTT.

The chain recombines TRBV19 with TRBJ2-5, with TRBD1 identical over 8 bases. The CDR3 covers 14 residues. V gave up 7 bases and J gave up 5 bases; unmatched junction bases: 9. Germline CDR1 is LNHDA and CDR2 is SQIVND (reference sequence). CDR3 DNA: TGTGCCAGTACCGACGGACAGGGCAGGGAGACCCAGTACTTC. Translated: CASTDGQGRETQYF.

The table lists this clonotype with many counts. The V gene is TRBV29-1, the J gene TRBJ2-5; 8 bases align to TRBD1. With 4 bases clipped from V and 3 bases from J, the junction kept 4 bases outside the gene matches. This CDR3 contains 13 residues. Germline values: CDR1 SQVTM, CDR2 ANQGSEA. CDR3 in amino acids: CSVAGQGEETQYF. Here the CDR3 DNA reads TGCAGCGTTGCCGGACAGGGAGAAGAGACCCAGTACTTC.

This clonotype was seen at least ten times. The chain recombines TRBV3-1 with TRBJ2-1, with D uncertain. Trimming cost V 3 bases and J 5 bases, with 11 bases left between them. This CDR3 has 14 amino acids. CDR1 and CDR2 from the germline V gene are LGHDT and YNNKEL (reference sequence). This chain's CDR3 is CASSQSVWNNEQFF. CDR3 coding DNA: TGTGCCAGCAGCCAGAGCGTATGGAACAATGAGCAGTTCTTC.

Many counts were recorded for this clonotype. This chain joins TRBV30 and TRBJ2-3; D uncertain. CDR1 and CDR2 from the germline V gene are GTSNPN and SVGIG (reference sequence). CDR3 size: 11 residues. V gave up 4 bases and J gave up 4 bases, with 6 bases separating them. CDR3 coding DNA: TGTGCCTGGATTGAGCCAGATACGCAGTATTTT. Protein: CAWIEPDTQYF.

This clonotype occurred many times. V usage is TRBV27 and J usage is TRBJ2-3; 9 nucleotides agree with TRBD2. This CDR3 comprises 15 residues. Per the germline V gene, CDR1 is MNHEY and CDR2 is SMNVEV (reference sequence). V shed 2 bases and J 5 bases; nucleotides not matched to a gene: 5. The CDR3 reads CASSLNGRGGDTQYF. CDR3 DNA sequence: TGTGCCAGCAGTTTAAATGGGCGGGGGGGAGATACGCAGTATTTT.

This clonotype has ten or more counts. This chain links TRBV7-8 with TRBJ2-7, with TRBD1 matching 7 bases. V was clipped by 1 base and J by 0 bases; unmatched bases: 6. The germline V gene has CDR1 SGHVS and CDR2 FQNEAQ. The CDR3 has 16 residues. The DNA for the CDR3 is TGTGCCAGCAGCTTAGTAGGGACAGCGAGCTCCTACGAGCAGTACTTC. Residues: CASSLVGTASSYEQYF.